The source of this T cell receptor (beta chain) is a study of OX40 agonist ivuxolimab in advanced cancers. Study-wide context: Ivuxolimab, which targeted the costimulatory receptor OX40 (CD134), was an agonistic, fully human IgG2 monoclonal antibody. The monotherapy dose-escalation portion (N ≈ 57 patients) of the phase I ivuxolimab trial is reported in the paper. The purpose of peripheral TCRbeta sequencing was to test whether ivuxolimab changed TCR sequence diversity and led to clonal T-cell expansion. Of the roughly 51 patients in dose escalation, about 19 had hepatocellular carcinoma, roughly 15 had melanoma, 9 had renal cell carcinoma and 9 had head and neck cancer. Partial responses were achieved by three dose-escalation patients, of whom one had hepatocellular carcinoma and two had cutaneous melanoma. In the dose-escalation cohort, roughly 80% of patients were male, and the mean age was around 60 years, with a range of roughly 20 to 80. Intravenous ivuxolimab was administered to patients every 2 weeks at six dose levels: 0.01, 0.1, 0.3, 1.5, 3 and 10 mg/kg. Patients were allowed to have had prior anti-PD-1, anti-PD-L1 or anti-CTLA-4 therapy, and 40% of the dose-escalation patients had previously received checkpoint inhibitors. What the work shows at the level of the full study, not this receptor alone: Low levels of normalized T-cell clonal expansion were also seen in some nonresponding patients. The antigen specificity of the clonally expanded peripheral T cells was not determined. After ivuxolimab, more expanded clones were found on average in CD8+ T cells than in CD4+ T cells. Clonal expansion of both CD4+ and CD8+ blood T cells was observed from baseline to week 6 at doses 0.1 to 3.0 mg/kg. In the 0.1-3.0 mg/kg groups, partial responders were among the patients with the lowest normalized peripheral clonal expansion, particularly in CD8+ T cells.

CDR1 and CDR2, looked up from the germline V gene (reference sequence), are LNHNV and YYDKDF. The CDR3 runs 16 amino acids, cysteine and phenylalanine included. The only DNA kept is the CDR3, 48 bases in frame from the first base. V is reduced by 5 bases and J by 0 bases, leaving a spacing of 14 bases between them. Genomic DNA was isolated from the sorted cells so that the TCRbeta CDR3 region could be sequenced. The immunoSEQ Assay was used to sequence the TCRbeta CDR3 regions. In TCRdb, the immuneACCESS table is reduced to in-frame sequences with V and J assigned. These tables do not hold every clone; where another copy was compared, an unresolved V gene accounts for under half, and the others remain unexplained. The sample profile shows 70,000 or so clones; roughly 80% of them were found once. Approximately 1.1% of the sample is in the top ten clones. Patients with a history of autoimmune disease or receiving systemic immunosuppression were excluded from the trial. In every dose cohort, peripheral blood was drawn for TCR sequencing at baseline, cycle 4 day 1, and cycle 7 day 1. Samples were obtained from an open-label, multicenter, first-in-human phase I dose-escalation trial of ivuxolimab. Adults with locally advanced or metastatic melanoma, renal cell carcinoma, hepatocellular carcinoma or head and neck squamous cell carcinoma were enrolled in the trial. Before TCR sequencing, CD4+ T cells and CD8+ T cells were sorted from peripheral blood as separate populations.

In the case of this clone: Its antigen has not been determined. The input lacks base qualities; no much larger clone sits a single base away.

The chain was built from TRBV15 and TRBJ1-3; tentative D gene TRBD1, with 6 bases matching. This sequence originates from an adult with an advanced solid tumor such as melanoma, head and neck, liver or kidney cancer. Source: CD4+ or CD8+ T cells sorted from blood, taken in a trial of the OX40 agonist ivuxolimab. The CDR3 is CATSSRGGTSGNTIYF. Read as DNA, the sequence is TGTGCCACCAGCTCTCGAGGGGGGACCTCTGGAAACACCATATATTTT.